One and the same sample provided the 15 T cell receptor beta chains below, sequenced in a study of graft-versus-host responses after intestinal transplantation. Here immunoSEQ multiplex PCR was the method, and the copy in TCRdb shows in-frame clones only, minus some. The profile shows around 89,000 clones, around 90% of them singletons. Their cognate antigens are unknown. Material: unstimulated CD8+ T cells sorted from spleen or lymph node cells, obtained before transplant. The origin of the receptors is a human donor who was the organ donor for an intestinal transplant.

The chain combines TRBV7-2 with TRBJ1-4, with 11 bases identical to TRBD1. Trimming at V came to 5 bases and at J to 7 bases, leaving 3 bases not matched to a gene. There are 14 residues in the CDR3. Germline lookup yields CDR1 SGHTA and CDR2 FQGNSA. CDR3 sequence (DNA): TGTGCCAGCAGCCCTGGGACAGGGGGTGAAAAACTGTTTTTT. This gives the protein CASSPGTGGEKLFF.

This clone was observed once. This sequence joins TRBV7-2 and TRBJ2-3; 10 bases align to TRBD2. CDR3 length: 16 residues. J lost 4 bases, V lost 2 bases, and 6 bases had no gene match. Germline V lookup: CDR1 SGHTA, CDR2 FQGNSA. In DNA, the CDR3 is TGTGCCAGCAGCTTATTAGCGGGGGGTGGGGCAGATACGCAGTATTTT. Its protein product is CASSLLAGGGADTQYF.

V gene TRBV13 combines with J gene TRBJ2-7; 7 bases match TRBD2. From germline, CDR1 is PRHDT and CDR2 FYEKMQ (reference sequence). This CDR3 has 12 amino acids. V shed 4 bases, J shed 6 bases, and the junction held 3 bases outside the gene matches. The CDR3 coding sequence is TGTGCCAGCAGCTCGCGCGGGAGCGAGCAGTACTTC. As protein: CASSSRGSEQYF.

Of note for this clone: The sample carries other DNA sequences with the same CDR3. This chain connects TRBV7-9 to TRBJ2-1; no reliable D call. The CDR3 spans 15 residues. Germline assignment: CDR1 SEHNR and CDR2 FQNEAQ (reference sequence). V was cut by 5 bases and J by 0 bases, with 11 bases left in between. The CDR3: CASSPPGSSYNEQFF. The CDR3 bases are TGTGCCAGCAGCCCACCGGGTAGCTCCTACAATGAGCAGTTCTTC.

This chain connects TRBV28 to TRBJ1-2; TRBD1 matches 8 bases. Trimming removed 5 bases from V and 8 bases from J; junction bases left unmatched: 7. The CDR3 runs to 13 residues. Germline V gives CDR1 MDHEN, CDR2 SYDVKM. This CDR3 reads CASSEAGGRGYTF. CDR3 DNA: TGTGCCAGCAGTGAAGCAGGGGGCCGGGGCTACACCTTC.

V and J are TRBV7-9 and TRBJ2-3; tentative D call: TRBD2 (6 bases). Germline CDR1 reads SEHNR; CDR2 reads FQNEAQ (reference sequence). The CDR3 covers 18 residues. V was shortened by 5 bases and J by 6 bases, with 27 bases between the two germline ends. The CDR3 nucleotides are TGTGCCAGCAGCCCCCAGGCAGGTGGGGACTCTCGGTGGGATACGCAGTATTTT. As protein: CASSPQAGGDSRWDTQYF.

As concerns this clone: The germline gene is not matched at one end of the junction; a read error may be the cause. V usage is TRBV9 and J usage is TRBJ1-2, with a possible D match to TRBD1 (5 bases). CDR1 is SGDLS and CDR2 is YYNGEE in the germline V gene. The CDR3 consists of 12 residues. CDR3 bases: TGTGCCAGCAGCGTAGCCCAGGGATTGTATCACTTC. It specifies CASSVAQGLYHF.

Written as DNA, the CDR3 is TGTGCCAGTGGGACAGGGAATCAGCCCCAGCATTTT. This gives the protein CASGTGNQPQHF. The chain couples TRBV19 to TRBJ1-5, with 9 bases identical to TRBD1. With 8 bases clipped from V and 4 bases from J, the junction kept 0 bases outside the gene matches. The CDR3 runs 12 residues. Germline V gene lookup returns CDR1 LNHDA and CDR2 SQIVND (reference sequence).

This clone was seen once. The rearrangement uses TRBV10-3 and TRBJ2-1; 10 nucleotides agree with TRBD2. CDR1 is ENHRY, CDR2 SYGVKD, per germline. The CDR3 sequence is 14 residues long. J was trimmed by 10 bases and V by 3 bases; bases with no gene match: 6. CDR3 nucleotides: TGTGCCATCAGTGACCCTCTAGCGGGGGTGGAGCAGTTCTTC. This encodes CAISDPLAGVEQFF.

The V and J genes are TRBV10-3 and TRBJ2-7, with TRBD1 as a possible D gene (5 bases). The CDR3 sequence is 12 residues long. Germline CDR1 ENHRY, CDR2 SYGVKD. V was shortened by 10 bases and J by 7 bases, with 17 bases between the two germline ends. CDR3 in DNA: TGTGCCACCCTAAGCCCCAAGGGGGAGCAGTACTTC. Translation gives CATLSPKGEQYF.

V is TRBV6-5 and J is TRBJ2-7; TRBD2 aligns across 8 bases. Trimming cost V 1 base and J 4 bases; bases outside gene matches: 3. The germline V gene has CDR1 MNHEY and CDR2 SVGAGI. The CDR3 totals 14 residues. In DNA, the CDR3 is TGTGCCAGCAGTTACTTGGGACTAGAGTACGAGCAGTACTTC. Translation: CASSYLGLEYEQYF.

The rearrangement joins TRBV11-2 to TRBJ2-7; possibly TRBD1 for D (5 bases). This CDR3 is 14 amino acids long. The V end was cut by 5 bases, the J end by 3 bases, with 14 bases between. Looked up from germline, CDR1 is SGHAT and CDR2 is FQNNGV. In DNA form, the CDR3 reads TGTGCCAGCAGCGTGGGTTGGGGCCGCTACGAGCAGTACTTC. Protein sequence: CASSVGWGRYEQYF.

The chain uses TRBV2 and TRBJ2-7; D is ambiguous. This CDR3 contains 12 residues. V lost 5 bases to trimming and J lost 4 bases, with 9 bases between them. CDR1 and CDR2 from the germline V gene are SNHLY and FYNNEI. The CDR3 protein is CASSLTQYEQYF. CDR3 DNA sequence: TGTGCCAGCAGTTTAACCCAGTACGAGCAGTACTTC.

The chain couples TRBV7-8 to TRBJ1-3; perhaps TRBD1 as D (5 bases). CDR1 and CDR2 (germline): SGHVS, FQNEAQ. The CDR3 sequence is 17 residues long. V was cut by 5 bases and J by 4 bases, with 21 bases left in between. CDR3 DNA sequence: TGTGCCAGCAGCCTAGGGATTAGGGGATCCTTCGGAAACACCATATATTTT. It yields the protein CASSLGIRGSFGNTIYF.

The gene calls are TRBV27 and TRBJ1-2; TRBD1 agrees at 8 bases. The CDR3 sequence is 14 residues long. Germline V gene data show CDR1 as MNHEY and CDR2 as SMNVEV (reference sequence). Germline trimming cut 5 bases from V and 2 bases from J; bases unmatched to any gene: 4. The CDR3 DNA reads as TGTGCCAGCAGTCTAGCAGGGGGCAACTATGGCTACACCTTC. Translation: CASSLAGGNYGYTF.